This TCR beta chain was observed in a study of cytomegalovirus exposure and HLA in healthy donors (dated by TCRdb to about 2017). With regard to the full study: According to an earlier analysis of a few hundred of the donors, about 179 million T cells yielded roughly 100 million unique TCR beta sequences and approximately 300 Gb of sequence data. Approximately 300 gigabases of sequencing data and approximately 80 million unique TCR sequences were included in an early release covering roughly 600 HLA-typed donors. Of the approximately 400 genotyped donors, 75% to 85% were placed in the genetic ancestry cluster associated with self-reported Caucasian donors. The aim of the study was to test whether cataloging public T cell receptors could identify signatures of past pathogen exposure. The study profiled the T cell repertoires of about 720 subjects by immunosequencing and related them to cytomegalovirus serostatus. A separate validation cohort of roughly 120 different subjects was used in addition to the approximately 670-subject first cohort. To predict cytomegalovirus infection status, the study brought together high-throughput TCR immunosequencing, statistical association of individual TCRs with disease status, and machine learning. To study patterns of TCR occurrence, a later analysis re-analyzed previously published TCR beta repertoires from 700 or so donors and added high-resolution HLA genotyping. In the later analysis, no new phenotypic data were used to find candidate immune exposures; instead, reliance was placed on TCR beta sequences and their occurrence across donors. To decide whether each TCR beta V gene segment behaved as functional or pseudogenic, an earlier analysis of approximately 620 of the donors relied on high-throughput TCR beta sequencing. Donor age, sex, ethnicity and CMV serostatus were collected together with the repertoire data. A later genetic analysis used genome-wide SNP genotypes for about three fifths of the roughly 700 donors, treating that subset as a discovery cohort. Every discovery cohort repertoire had been produced on one sequencing platform. Class I and class II HLA loci were covered by the typing at four-digit resolution. Typing coverage differed by locus: A, B, C, DRB1 and DQB1 were typed in about 629-630 donors, DQA1 in 500 to 550, DPA1 in nearly 610, and DPB1 in just under 480. Roughly 5 DR-DQ haplotypes were handled as single units for association and clustering, since linkage in the cohort was strong. Across approximately 400 genotyped donors of the cohort, an average of about 240,000 unique TCR beta nucleotide sequences per donor were sequenced, and roughly 17% of those sequences were non-productive. Study-wide conclusions, independent of this receptor: A further reported finding was that TCR beta sequences accurately predicted the HLA-A and HLA-B alleles for most subjects in the first cohort. Most TCR sequences were seen in very few donors, while some public TCRs were found in many individuals. The presence/absence analyses assumed that sequencing depth was roughly uniform across donors, and that assumption may not be true. A later analysis associated 15,000 or so TCR beta sequences with specific HLA alleles at a false discovery rate of 0.05. Assigning TCR associations to individual alleles was difficult when HLA alleles, especially DR and DQ, strongly co-occurred. According to a later analysis, TCR association rates differed among HLA loci, with DRB1 alleles showing the most associated TCRs and HLA-C alleles showing the fewest. A few of the identified cytomegalovirus-associated TCR beta chains were confirmed in vitro to be specific for cytomegalovirus antigens. Because the 87-base-pair reads could not distinguish some IMGT-functional V segments, including TRBV6-2 and TRBV6-3, those segments were excluded. The cohort was sequenced for TCR beta chains only, and without alpha or paired-chain data the features that could be detected were limited. A later genetic analysis reported fewer N-insertions in productive TCRs among donors in an Asian-associated ancestry cluster than the 666-donor mean. Several of the top co-occurrence clusters appeared to be linked to parvovirus B19, influenza, CMV and Epstein-Barr virus, according to a later analysis. In a later analysis, HLA-associated TCR beta chains were found to be more clonally expanded and to have lower generation probabilities than equally common non-associated chains. The study listed 164 TCR beta chains as associated with cytomegalovirus. Linkage disequilibrium might explain the correlated functional status among segregating V segments, but an unknown experimental factor could not be excluded. In a later analysis, most CMV-associated TCR beta chains were found to appear HLA-restricted, with HLA associations seemingly driven largely by CMV exposure. In an earlier analysis of some 500 of the donors, most TCR beta V segments were observed in productive rearrangements about 87% or about 30% of the time, broadly matching IMGT annotations. The authors suggested that the approach could potentially be extended to other disease states and immunological phenotypes. The only immune exposure information available for the cohort was CMV serostatus. Seventeen rarely observed V segments, including chromosome 9 orphons, were excluded from the earlier analysis of a few hundred of the donors because counts were too low. An association between a missense DCLRE1C variant and V-gene and J-gene trimming of TCR beta chains was found in a later genetic analysis and replicated in an independent cohort. In both the original and validation cohorts, the classifier was reported to diagnose cytomegalovirus status with high specificity and sensitivity. HLA typing was unavailable for some donors at each locus, so association tests used only the typed subset. A cluster of highly shared sequence variants was judged likely to represent a technical artifact of the sequencing pipeline.

The germline ends are 22 bases apart after V is trimmed by 0 bases and J by 10 bases. CDR1 KGHSH and CDR2 LQKENI were looked up in the germline V gene. The CDR3 sequence holds 17 residues, the cysteine and phenylalanine included. Solely the CDR3 DNA is kept, with 51 bases framed from the first base. The library was generated by the immunoSEQ multiplex PCR assay. The multiplex PCR relied on a mix of 60 forward primers for TCR Vbeta segments and 13 reverse primers for TCR Jbeta segments. The CDR3 region of rearranged TCR beta genes was amplified from genomic DNA by a multiplex PCR assay. The amplified TCR beta libraries were sequenced on the Illumina HiSeq System as 87-base-pair reads. For the original study's pipeline: Across the 640 or so repertoires, a later analysis counted 80 million or so unique TCR beta chains, approximately 10 million of which were shared by at least two donors. Raw reads were error-corrected and collapsed into unique sequences with a nearest-neighbor algorithm that merged closely related sequences to remove PCR and sequencing errors. Alignment of CDR3 sequences to IMGT reference sequences was used to assign V, D and J gene segments. For a sequence to be retained, a match of at least six nucleotides to both a V gene segment and a J gene segment was required. Rearrangements were called productive when the CDR3 lacked stop codons and stayed in frame with V and J; all others were non-productive. Following IMGT convention, CDR3 was defined as the stretch from the second conserved V-encoded cysteine up to the conserved J-encoded phenylalanine. The earlier analysis of about 610 of the donors excluded sequences that lacked an unambiguous match to a single V gene segment. In an earlier analysis of 587 of the donors, V segments were called functional above 56.7% productive rearrangements and were called segregating when the between-donor standard deviation exceeded 5%. A statistical classification framework was developed to diagnose cytomegalovirus status using the catalog of TCR beta chain sequences. A later analysis assigned V and J genes by comparing TCR nucleotide sequences with IMGT/GENE-DB human TR gene sequences. A later analysis assigned CDR3 sequences and most-parsimonious VDJ recombination scenarios with the TCRdist pipeline. In a later analysis, each TCR beta chain was defined by its CDR3 amino acid sequence together with its V-gene family, and reads without a unique V-gene family were excluded. As a way to deal with suspected cross-contamination and a sequencing artifact, a later analysis dropped roughly 620 nucleotide sequences that were highly shared and had low generation probability. In a later analysis, a clonal expansion index was calculated for each public chain from normalized within-repertoire ranks of inferred template counts. Generation probabilities in a later analysis came from a VDJ recombination model fitted to out-of-frame rearrangements, and those results were checked against IGoR. In a later analysis, TCR-TCR, TCR-HLA and TCR-CMV co-occurrence was scored with hypergeometric tests, and a repertoire-size bias correction was applied to TCR pairs. A later analysis estimated false discovery rates by permuting HLA or CMV assignments 20 times. A later analysis grouped co-occurring TCRs with DBSCAN, adding TCRdist sequence similarity when clustering within HLA-allele-positive subsets. For co-occurrence clustering, repertoires with fewer than 30,000 or more than 120,000 public chains were excluded, along with five repertoires with anomalous nucleotide sharing. The table comes from immuneACCESS by way of TCRdb, which keeps in-frame sequences with V and J called. Part of the clones is missing from these tables; in studies checked, under half for an unresolved V gene and the rest for unknown reasons. Clonal size and the V and J genes are those of that table, whereas D and trimming came from the DNA. The sample profile shows 84,000 or so clones; under 80% of them were found once. The ten most abundant clones make up 1.4% of the sample.

This clone appeared a single time. The antigen it binds to is not known. No much larger clone is present one base from it, and per-base qualities are unavailable. The cohort consisted of 600 to 700 healthy bone marrow donors. All cohort members were sampled while nominally healthy, although unrecorded immune exposures were likely present. The donor tested CMV seronegative and was one of the 352 seronegative cohort members. A peripheral blood sample was provided by each donor, and peripheral blood mononuclear cells were used for TCR beta sequencing. The Qiagen DNeasy Blood Extraction Kit was used to extract genomic DNA from the blood cell samples.

The receptor was isolated from a male donor in good health and CMV-seronegative. The V and J segments used are TRBV18 and TRBJ2-1; TRBD2 is a possible D gene, resting on 6 matching bases. Sequencing input: PBMCs. In nucleotides, the sequence is TGTGCCAGCTCACCACCGTTTGGCGGGGAGATCTTAAGGGAGCAGTTCTTC. Translated, it reads CASSPPFGGEILREQFF.